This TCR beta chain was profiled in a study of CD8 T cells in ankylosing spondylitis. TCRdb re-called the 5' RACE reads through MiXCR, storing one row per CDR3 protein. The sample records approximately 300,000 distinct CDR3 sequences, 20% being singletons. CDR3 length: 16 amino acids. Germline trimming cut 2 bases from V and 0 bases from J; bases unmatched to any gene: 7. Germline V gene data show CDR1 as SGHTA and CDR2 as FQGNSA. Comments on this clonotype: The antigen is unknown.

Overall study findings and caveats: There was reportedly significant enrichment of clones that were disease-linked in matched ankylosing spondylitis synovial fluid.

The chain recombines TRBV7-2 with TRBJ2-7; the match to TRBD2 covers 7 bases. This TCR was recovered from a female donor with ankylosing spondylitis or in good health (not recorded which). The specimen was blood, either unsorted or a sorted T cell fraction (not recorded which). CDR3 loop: CASSLQAGLLSYEQYF. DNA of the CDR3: TGTGCCAGCAGCTTACAAGCGGGGCTCCTCTCCTACGAGCAGTACTTC.